This T cell receptor (beta chain) was identified in a study of shared clonotypes between healthy human individuals. TCRdb's copy holds only in-frame clones and misses some; the assay was immunoSEQ multiplex PCR. The table includes more than 500,000 clones, approximately 95% detected once. Germline values: CDR1 SNHLY, CDR2 FYNNEI. The CDR3 totals 15 residues. The germline V and J ends were trimmed by 6 bases and 0 bases, with 12 bases remaining between them. This TCR came from a woman in her twenties or thirties in good health. This rearrangement joins TRBV2 to TRBJ1-3; the D gene is possibly TRBD1 (5 bases). The sample was naive CD4+ T cells sorted from blood. Subset reported: CD45RA+ positively selected. CDR3 nucleotide sequence: TGTGCCAGCAGCCTGGGGGGGATCTCTGGAAACACCATATATTTT. Protein sequence: CASSLGGISGNTIYF.